One sample yielded the 3 T cell receptor beta chains listed below, sequenced in a study of T cell repertoires in cytomegalovirus infection. One entry per CDR3 protein, called by TCRdb with MiXCR from the reads. The sample holds about 340,000 distinct CDR3 sequences, about 29% seen once. These receptors have no known antigen. The sample in question was cultured PBMCs, obtained from culture after CMV antigen stimulation. These receptors came from a human donor in good health (CMV status not recorded). Some clones in this sample may be carry-over from other donors' samples.

The rearrangement uses TRBV6-8 and TRBJ2-7, with 8 bases matching TRBD2. After removal of 6 bases from V and 4 bases from J, the junction contained 8 bases not matched to a gene. CDR3 size: 14 residues. Germline lookup yields CDR1 MNHGY and CDR2 SAAAGT. CDR3 residues: CASRPGGALYEQYF. CDR3 in DNA: TGTGCCAGCAGGCCGGGGGGGGCTCTATACGAGCAGTACTTC.

The table lists this clonotype with many counts. J is TRBJ1-2 and V is TRBV7-2; possible D gene TRBD1, 6 bases. The CDR3 consists of 14 residues. Germline CDR1 SGHTA, CDR2 FQGNSA. V shed 5 bases and J shed 5 bases, with 15 bases lying between them. The CDR3 sequence is CASSQMTGSYGYTF. The CDR3 DNA sequence: TGTGCCAGCAGCCAGATGACAGGCTCATATGGCTACACCTTC.

V is TRBV7-9 and J is TRBJ2-2, with D perhaps matching TRBD2 (6 bases). CDR1 is SEHNR, CDR2 FQNEAQ, per germline (reference sequence). Deletions cut 5 bases from V and 7 bases from J, with 14 bases between. This CDR3 contains 14 residues. This CDR3 is CASSPVTGGGELFF. The CDR3 nucleotides are TGTGCCAGCAGCCCGGTAACCGGGGGCGGGGAGCTGTTTTTT. Looking up the rest from reference TRBV7-9 and TRBJ2-2 gives the full variable domain: DTGVSQNPRHKITKRGQNVTFRCDPISEHNRLYWYRQTLGQGPEFLTYFQNEAQLEKSRLLSDRFSAERPKGSFSTLEIQRTEQGDSAMYLCASSPVTGGGELFFGEGSRLTVL.